This entry is about one T cell receptor (beta chain). The sample originates from a study of blood T cell repertoires in COVID-19. Original processing notes: Reference gene primer amplification in the assay estimated nucleated cell counts. Measured with immunoSEQ multiplex PCR; TCRdb has only the in-frame clones, and not every one. The DNA gave D and trimming, while V, J and clone size come from that table. Here the sample spans nearly 50,000 clones, about 85% being singletons. Losses at the gene ends were 5 bases for V and 0 bases for J; bases not matched to a gene: 9. CDR1 and CDR2 (germline): MDHEN, SYDVKM. The CDR3 consists of 16 residues.

Sample: peripheral blood. This TCR came from a man aged 35-49 years with active COVID-19. The rearrangement joins TRBV28 to TRBJ2-7; 8 bases line up with TRBD1. CDR3 nucleotide sequence: TGTGCCAGCAGTGTGGACAGGGCGCTTCCCTCCTACGAGCAGTACTTC. Protein sequence: CASSVDRALPSYEQYF. Using reference TRBV28 and TRBJ2-7 for the parts outside the CDR3, the full variable domain is DVKVTQSSRYLVKRTGEKVFLECVQDMDHENMFWYRQDPGLGLRLIYFSYDVKMKEKGDIPEGYSVSREKKERFSLILESASTNQTSMYLCASSVDRALPSYEQYFGPGTRLTVT.